This T cell receptor (beta chain) originates from a study of cytomegalovirus exposure and HLA in healthy donors. Notes on this clone: Its cognate antigen is unknown.

Germline V gives CDR1 SGHNT, CDR2 YYREEE (reference sequence). Trimming took 2 bases from V and 1 from J, leaving 9 bases between them. This CDR3 spans 14 amino acids. Whole-study results and caveats: Analysis was performed later, and it showed HLA-associated TCR beta chains to be more clonally expanded than equally common others. The study labeled roughly 160 TCR beta chains cytomegalovirus-associated.

PCR amplification relied on 60 Vbeta primers (plus 13 Jbeta primers). Per the study methods: An analysis performed later counted roughly 80 million unique TCR beta chains (roughly 10 million of them shared). The assay was immunoSEQ multiplex PCR, and TCRdb's table has in-frame clones only and misses some. Clonal size and the V and J genes are those of that table, whereas D and trimming came from the DNA. The sample holds 150,000 to 200,000 clones; around two thirds are singletons and the top ten take about 2.9%. The chain is built from TRBV5-4 and TRBJ1-2, with D hard to call. Sequencing was carried out using PBMCs. The sequence came from a man between 35 and 55 years old in good health and CMV-seronegative. CDR3 nucleotides: TGTGCCAGCAGCTTATTCCGACTTAACTATGGCTACACCTTC. This encodes CASSLFRLNYGYTF.